Below are 15 T cell receptor beta chains sequenced from a single sample in a study of human T cells and chemical hapten exposure. This sample's time point: patch test 1, 2 weeks after DPC sensitization. Indicated treatment: therapeutic diphenylcyclopropenone sensitization with weekly scalp DPC. MiXCR, run by TCRdb on the RACE reads, gives a single entry per CDR3 protein. The top ten hold 0.8% to 1% of the sample, which has 100,000 to 150,000 distinct CDR3 sequences, 12% to 15% seen once. The specimen was whole blood, collected in connection with sensitization to the hapten diphenylcyclopropenone (DPC). Source of these receptors: a man in his late teens or twenties with alopecia areata. Some clones in this sample may be carry-over from other donors' samples.

This clonotype was counted a few times. The rearrangement joins TRBV7-2 to TRBJ2-7, with no clear D. The CDR3 spans 13 residues. Germline-derived CDR1 and CDR2 are SGHTA and FQGNSA. Trimming cost V 5 bases and J 1 base, with 9 bases left between them. The DNA for the CDR3 is TGTGCCAGCAGCCCCCGGGTTTCCTACGAGCAGTACTTC. Translation gives CASSPRVSYEQYF.

The rearrangement uses TRBV28 and TRBJ1-2; D call uncertain. The CDR3 is made up of 12 amino acids. V was trimmed by 6 bases and J by 8 bases, leaving 13 bases between them. The germline V gene has CDR1 MDHEN and CDR2 SYDVKM. The CDR3 DNA sequence: TGTGCCAGCAGAGATTCCTGGGAGGGCTACACCTTC. This codes for CASRDSWEGYTF.

The table lists this clonotype with many counts. The chain's CDR3 is CASSQPPGQGYNEQFF. The CDR3, as DNA: TGTGCCAGCAGCCAACCGCCGGGACAGGGTTACAATGAGCAGTTCTTC. This chain connects TRBV14 to TRBJ2-1, with TRBD1 matching 9 bases. The CDR3 has 16 residues. The V gene end was trimmed by 2 bases and the J gene end by 4 bases; junction bases not matched to a gene: 6. Per the germline V gene, CDR1 is SGHDN and CDR2 is FVKESK.

This clonotype was detected a few times. The chain links TRBV7-3 to TRBJ1-1; 9 bases line up with TRBD1. V shed 5 bases, J shed 8 bases, and the junction held 6 bases outside the gene matches. This CDR3 comprises 13 residues. The germline V gene has CDR1 SGHTA and CDR2 FQGTGA. Here the CDR3 DNA reads TGTGCCAGCAGCACGACAGGGGGTAGAGAAGCTTTCTTT. It is translated as CASSTTGGREAFF.

The chain is built from TRBV18 and TRBJ1-5; D is unclear. There are 16 residues in the CDR3. CDR1 and CDR2 from the germline V gene are KGHSH and LQKENI. The V and J ends lost 0 bases and 1 base respectively, with 10 bases between them. The CDR3 region has the DNA TGTGCCAGCTCACCACCAGGGTTCGAAAGCAATCAGCCCCAGCATTTT. It codes for CASSPPGFESNQPQHF.

This clonotype occurred a few times. CDR3 amino acids: CAGGTGGMAEAFF. The CDR3 DNA follows: TGTGCCGGCGGGACAGGGGGAATGGCTGAAGCTTTCTTT. The rearrangement links TRBV6-1 to TRBJ1-1, with 11 bases aligning to TRBD1. The V and J ends lost 11 bases and 6 bases, in that order; junction bases with no gene match: 8. Per germline, CDR1 MNHNS and CDR2 SASEGT. This CDR3 spans 13 amino acids.

This clonotype was seen a few times. V and J are TRBV10-3 and TRBJ2-3; D perhaps matches TRBD2 (7 bases). Germline loops: CDR1 ENHRY, CDR2 SYGVKD. The CDR3 extends over 14 amino acids. Trimming removed 7 bases at V and 5 bases at J, with 16 bases between. The DNA of the CDR3 is TGTGCCATCACCCTGGGGGCTAGCGGAGATACGCAGTATTTT. Translated, it gives CAITLGASGDTQYF.

V usage is TRBV6-2 or TRBV6-3 and J usage is TRBJ2-1, with 8 positions matching TRBD1. This CDR3 has 15 amino acids. Germline V lookup: CDR1 MNHEY, CDR2 SVGEGT. Unmatched junction bases numbered 10, after V lost 3 bases and J lost 9 bases. The DNA of the CDR3 is TGTGCCAGCAGTTATCCCGGACAGGGAGTTGGTGAGCAGTTCTTC. Translating gives CASSYPGQGVGEQFF.

The chain joins TRBV3-1 to TRBJ1-2; D call uncertain. The germline V gene encodes CDR1 LGHDT and CDR2 YNNKEL (reference sequence). With 2 bases removed from V and 6 bases from J, the gap between germline ends came to 10 bases. The CDR3 extends over 13 amino acids. Here the CDR3 DNA reads TGTGCCAGCAGCCAAACGTTCGTGGATGGCTACACCTTC. Its protein is CASSQTFVDGYTF.

The gene calls are TRBV7-8 and TRBJ2-2; tentatively, D is TRBD1 or TRBD2 (6 bases each). This CDR3 region has 13 residues. The germline gives CDR1 SGHVS, CDR2 FQNEAQ. Deletions cut 5 bases from V and 6 bases from J, with 10 bases between. The CDR3 is CASSPGAPGELFF. In nucleotides, the CDR3 is TGTGCCAGCAGCCCGGGGGCACCCGGGGAGCTGTTTTTT.

Only a few counts were recorded for this clonotype. V gene TRBV28 combines with J gene TRBJ2-6; D tentatively fits TRBD1 or TRBD2 (5 bases each). Germline-derived CDR1 and CDR2 are MDHEN and SYDVKM. V lost 5 bases to trimming and J lost 2 bases, with 22 bases between them. This CDR3 is 19 amino acids long. Here the CDR3 DNA reads TGTGCCAGCAGTGAATATATCCGGGACCTATGGACTGGGGCCAACGTCCTGACTTTC. Residues: CASSEYIRDLWTGANVLTF.

This clonotype has ten or more counts. The chain has TRBV20-1 and TRBJ2-3; 11 bases agree with TRBD2. The CDR3 is 15 residues long. Germline V gene data show CDR1 as DFQATT and CDR2 as SNEGSKA (reference sequence). V lost 5 bases, J lost 2 bases, and 6 bases stayed unmatched. The DNA for the CDR3 is TGCAGTGCTGAAAGGACTAGCGGGTTCACAGATACGCAGTATTTT. It is translated as CSAERTSGFTDTQYF.

This clonotype has just a few counts. The genes are TRBV28 and TRBJ2-7; either TRBD1 or TRBD2 may fit D (5 bases each). Germline lookup yields CDR1 MDHEN and CDR2 SYDVKM. V gave up 5 bases and J gave up 0 bases, with 23 bases separating them. This CDR3 comprises 18 residues. This CDR3 is CASSPGTGDLVSSYEQYF. In nucleotides, the CDR3 is TGTGCCAGCAGTCCCGGGACCGGTGATCTCGTAAGCTCCTACGAGCAGTACTTC.

The rearrangement joins TRBV5-6 to TRBJ1-5; a weak D match, TRBD1 (6 bases). Trimming removed 0 bases from V and 2 bases from J, with 12 bases in between. This CDR3 region has 16 residues. Germline values: CDR1 SGHDT, CDR2 YYEEEE. The CDR3 protein is CASSLARGPGNQPQHF. CDR3 sequence (DNA): TGTGCCAGCAGCTTGGCCAGGGGCCCAGGCAATCAGCCCCAGCATTTT.

Only a few counts were recorded for this clonotype. The chain links TRBV7-2 to TRBJ2-2; D call uncertain. The V end lost 1 base, the J end lost 3 bases, and 15 bases lay between the germline ends. This CDR3 contains 17 residues. Germline V gives CDR1 SGHTA, CDR2 FQGNSA. The CDR3 loop reads CASSLGLKLTDTGELFF. Written as DNA, the CDR3 is TGTGCCAGCAGCTTAGGGTTAAAACTTACCGACACCGGGGAGCTGTTTTTT.